These T cell receptor beta chains were read from a single sample in a study of OX40 agonist ivuxolimab in advanced cancers. Measured with immunoSEQ multiplex PCR; TCRdb has only the in-frame clones, and not every one. The sample yields some 28,000 clones, roughly 86% seen once. Sequences were derived from CD4+ or CD8+ T cells sorted from blood, sampled in a trial of the OX40 agonist ivuxolimab. These receptors all come from an adult with an advanced solid tumor such as melanoma, head and neck, liver or kidney cancer. Both conserved end residues are part of each CDR3. D genes are given only for firm matches. Clone size is not always given. Where it is, it says once, few, many or a class for expanded clones.

d_call j_call clone_size v_call cdr3_nt cdr3_aa
TRBD1 TRBJ2-2 - TRBV2 TGTGCCACCCGGACAGGGGGAACCACCGGGGAGCTGTTTTTT CATRTGGTTGELFF
TRBD2 TRBJ2-4 - TRBV7-6 TGTGCCAGCAGCTTAAGGGCGGGGGTGGAGAACATTCAGTACTTC CASSLRAGVENIQYF
- TRBJ2-7 - TRBV6-5 TGTGCCAGCAGTTACTCGGCCGAAAAACCCTACGAGCAGTACTTC CASSYSAEKPYEQYF
- TRBJ1-6 - TRBV18 TGTGCCAGCTCACCAGAAACAGGGTACCCCTATAATTCACCCCTCCACTTT CASSPETGYPYNSPLHF
- TRBJ2-7 - TRBV7-2 TGTGCCAGCAGCTTAGAGATACCCTACGAGCAGTACTTC CASSLEIPYEQYF
- TRBJ1-6 few TRBV7-8 TGTGCCAGCAGCCCGGATTCATCACCCCTCCACTTT CASSPDSSPLHF
TRBD1 TRBJ1-2 - TRBV6-4 TGTGCCAGCAGTCCCAGGTCGGACAGGGAGTACTATGGCTACACCTTC CASSPRSDREYYGYTF
- TRBJ1-4 - TRBV27 TGTGCCAGCAGTTTACTAGGCGAAAAACTGTTTTTT CASSLLGEKLFF
- TRBJ1-1 - TRBV6-5 TGTGCCAGCAGTTATTTGGGGAACACTGAAGCTTTCTTT CASSYLGNTEAFF
TRBD1 TRBJ2-1 - TRBV19 TGTGCCAGTACCCCAGACAGGGACCGTCGGGAGCAGTTCTTC CASTPDRDRREQFF
TRBD1 TRBJ2-2 - TRBV5-1 TGCGCCAGCAGCTGGATGGGACAGTCGGGCACCGGGGAGCTGTTTTTT CASSWMGQSGTGELFF
- TRBJ1-4 - TRBV25-1 TGTGCCAGCAGTGAATATGTCAGCATTTATGAAAAACTGTTTTTT CASSEYVSIYEKLFF
- TRBJ1-5 few TRBV6-6 TGTGCCGCATCCAAAGGAGCAGATGATCAGCCCCAGCATTTT CAASKGADDQPQHF
TRBD1 TRBJ1-5 once TRBV13 TGTGCCAGCAGCTTAGGGGGACAGGGGTGGAATCAGCCCCAGCATTTT CASSLGGQGWNQPQHF
- TRBJ1-2 - TRBV5-1 TGCGCCAGCAGCTCCCCCGGGGACGGAGTATATGGCTACACCTTC CASSSPGDGVYGYTF
- TRBJ1-2 - TRBV19 TGTGCCAGTAGTTCCCAAGGGGTGGACGGCTACACCTTC CASSSQGVDGYTF